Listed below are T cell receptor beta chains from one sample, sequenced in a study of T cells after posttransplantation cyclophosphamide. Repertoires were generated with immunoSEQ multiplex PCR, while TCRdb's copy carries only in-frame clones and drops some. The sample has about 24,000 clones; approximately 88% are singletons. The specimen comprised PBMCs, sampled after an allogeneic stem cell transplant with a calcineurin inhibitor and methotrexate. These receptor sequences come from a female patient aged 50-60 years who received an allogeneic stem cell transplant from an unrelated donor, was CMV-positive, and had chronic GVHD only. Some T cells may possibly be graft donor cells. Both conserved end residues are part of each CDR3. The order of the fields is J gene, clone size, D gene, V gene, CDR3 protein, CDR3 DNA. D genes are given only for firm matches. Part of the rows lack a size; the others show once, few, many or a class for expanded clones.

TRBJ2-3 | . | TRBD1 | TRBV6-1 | CASSEVRGSTDTQYF | TGTGCCAGCAGTGAAGTCAGGGGGAGCACAGATACGCAGTATTTT
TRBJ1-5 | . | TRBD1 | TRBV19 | CASSPFRTGGFQPQHF | TGTGCCAGTAGTCCATTCCGGACAGGGGGCTTTCAGCCCCAGCATTTT
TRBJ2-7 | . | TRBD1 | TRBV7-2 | CASSAQSGQATYYEQYF | TGTGCCAGCAGCGCTCAATCGGGACAGGCGACCTACTACGAGCAGTACTTC
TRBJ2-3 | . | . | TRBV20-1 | CRTGNTDTQYF | TGCAGGACGGGAAACACAGATACGCAGTATTTT
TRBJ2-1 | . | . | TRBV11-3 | CASSTHRIAEQFF | TGTGCCAGCTCCACACATAGGATAGCGGAGCAGTTCTTC
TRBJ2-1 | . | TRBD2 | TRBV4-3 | CASSLSSGTYNEQFF | TGCGCCAGCAGCCTTTCTAGCGGAACCTACAATGAGCAGTTCTTC
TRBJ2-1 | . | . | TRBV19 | CASSPRLSSYNEQFF | TGTGCCAGTAGTCCACGGTTGAGCTCCTACAATGAGCAGTTCTTC
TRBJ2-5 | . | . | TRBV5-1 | CASSWGRGYQETQYF | TGCGCCAGCAGCTGGGGGAGGGGGTACCAAGAGACCCAGTACTTC
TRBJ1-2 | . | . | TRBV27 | CASICGYTF | TGTGCCAGTATTTGTGGCTACACCTTC
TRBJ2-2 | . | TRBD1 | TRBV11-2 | CASSQLRTGGLFF | TGTGCCAGCAGCCAACTCAGGACAGGGGGGCTGTTTTTT
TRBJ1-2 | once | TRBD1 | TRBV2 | CASSTGTVGYGYTF | TGTGCCAGCAGTACCGGGACAGTGGGCTATGGCTACACCTTC
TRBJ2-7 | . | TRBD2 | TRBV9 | CASSVEAGFYEQYF | TGTGCCAGCAGCGTAGAAGCGGGATTTTACGAGCAGTACTTC
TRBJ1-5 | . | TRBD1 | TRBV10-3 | CAISEGGGGQPQHF | TGTGCCATCAGTGAGGGAGGGGGCGGTCAGCCCCAGCATTTT
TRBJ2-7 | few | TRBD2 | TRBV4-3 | CASSHRTSGSPNEQYF | TGCGCCAGCAGCCATCGGACTAGCGGGAGCCCCAACGAGCAGTACTTC
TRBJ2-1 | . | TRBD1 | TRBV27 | CASTERQGISNEQFF | TGTGCCAGCACCGAAAGACAGGGGATTTCCAATGAGCAGTTCTTC
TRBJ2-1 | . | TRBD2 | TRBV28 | CASSVTGTSGYNEQFF | TGTGCCAGCAGCGTGACCGGGACTAGCGGGTACAATGAGCAGTTCTTC
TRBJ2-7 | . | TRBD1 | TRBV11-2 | CASSPRDRRTYEQYF | TGTGCCAGCAGCCCCCGGGACAGGAGAACCTACGAGCAGTACTTC
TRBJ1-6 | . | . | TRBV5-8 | CASSHRIPSPLHF | TGTGCCAGCAGCCACAGGATCCCCTCACCCCTCCACTTT
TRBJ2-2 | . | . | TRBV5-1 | CASTEGSPNTGELFF | TGCGCCAGCACGGAGGGGAGTCCGAACACCGGGGAGCTGTTTTTT
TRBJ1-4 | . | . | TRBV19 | CASSASRTPYEKLFF | TGTGCCAGTAGTGCCTCTAGGACACCGTATGAAAAACTGTTTTTT
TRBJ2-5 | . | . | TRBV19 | CASSMSEWETQYF | TGTGCCAGTAGTATGTCAGAATGGGAGACCCAGTACTTC
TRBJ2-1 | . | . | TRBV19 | CASSTTGRRVLSNEQFF | TGTGCCAGTAGTACCACAGGGAGAAGGGTGTTAAGCAATGAGCAGTTCTTC
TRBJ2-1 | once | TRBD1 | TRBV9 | CASSVWPRQGNNEQFF | TGTGCCAGCAGCGTATGGCCGAGACAGGGTAACAATGAGCAGTTCTTC
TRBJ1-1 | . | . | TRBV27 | CASRMEAGILNTEAFF | TGTGCCAGCAGAATGGAAGCAGGGATTTTGAACACTGAAGCTTTCTTT
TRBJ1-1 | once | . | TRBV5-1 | CASSLSQAPGNTEAFF | TGCGCCAGCAGCTTGTCACAGGCCCCGGGGAACACTGAAGCTTTCTTT
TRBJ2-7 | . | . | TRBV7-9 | CASRPLGGYEQYF | TGTGCCAGCAGACCCCTGGGGGGCTACGAGCAGTACTTC
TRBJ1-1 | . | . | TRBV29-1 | CSVVLNTEAFF | TGCAGCGTTGTGCTAAACACTGAAGCTTTCTTT
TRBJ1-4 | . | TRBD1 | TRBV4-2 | CASSQGGQAEKLFF | TGTGCCAGCAGCCAAGGGGGACAGGCAGAAAAACTGTTTTTT
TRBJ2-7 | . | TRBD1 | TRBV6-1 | CASSQIEDRRYEQYF | TGTGCCAGCTCTCAGATCGAGGACAGGCGATACGAGCAGTACTTC
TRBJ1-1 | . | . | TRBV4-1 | CASSQGPTVSTEAFF | TGCGCCAGCAGCCAAGGTCCTACAGTGTCCACTGAAGCTTTCTTT
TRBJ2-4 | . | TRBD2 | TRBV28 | CASSLLGRGVIQYF | TGTGCCAGCAGCTTACTAGGGAGGGGAGTCATTCAGTACTTC
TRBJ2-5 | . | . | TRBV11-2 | CASSFHMIQETQYF | TGTGCCAGCAGCTTTCACATGATACAAGAGACCCAGTACTTC
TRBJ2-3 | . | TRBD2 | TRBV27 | CASSRLVGGSGSDTQYF | TGTGCCAGCAGCCGCCTTGTTGGGGGAAGCGGGAGTGATACGCAGTATTTT
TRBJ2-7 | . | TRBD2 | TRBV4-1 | CASSLSGTGNSYEQYF | TGCGCCAGCAGCCTTAGCGGGACGGGAAACTCCTACGAGCAGTACTTC
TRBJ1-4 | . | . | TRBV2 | CASSAGQPFGEKLFF | TGTGCCAGCAGCGCCGGACAGCCGTTTGGAGAAAAACTGTTTTTT
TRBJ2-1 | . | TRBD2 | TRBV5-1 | CASSPDLAGGPNEQFF | TGCGCCAGCAGCCCGGATCTAGCGGGAGGGCCGAATGAGCAGTTCTTC
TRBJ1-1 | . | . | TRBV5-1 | CASSLGVGSMNTEAFF | TGCGCCAGCTCCCTAGGCGTCGGGAGCATGAACACTGAAGCTTTCTTT
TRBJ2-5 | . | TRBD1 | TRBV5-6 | CASSFSRDRVIQETQYF | TGTGCCAGCAGCTTCTCCCGGGACAGGGTAATCCAAGAGACCCAGTACTTC
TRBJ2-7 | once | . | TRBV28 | CASSLREQYF | TGTGCCAGCAGCCTGCGCGAGCAGTACTTC
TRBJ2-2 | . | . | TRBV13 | CASSYHLTGELFF | TGTGCCAGCAGCTACCATCTAACCGGGGAGCTGTTTTTT
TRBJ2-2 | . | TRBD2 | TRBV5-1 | CASSTAGTNTGELFF | TGCGCCAGCAGCACAGCGGGAACGAACACCGGGGAGCTGTTTTTT
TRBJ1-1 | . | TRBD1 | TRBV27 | CASSVAPGQGAVEAFF | TGTGCCAGCAGTGTAGCTCCGGGACAGGGGGCCGTTGAAGCTTTCTTT
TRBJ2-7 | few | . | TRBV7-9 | CASSVSYEQYF | TGTGCCAGCAGCGTATCCTACGAGCAGTACTTC
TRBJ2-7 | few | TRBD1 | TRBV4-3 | CASSLSKDRGDYEQYF | TGCGCCAGCAGCCTCTCCAAGGACAGGGGCGACTACGAGCAGTACTTC
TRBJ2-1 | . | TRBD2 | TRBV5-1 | CASSRTSGSNEQFF | TGCGCCAGCAGCCGGACTAGCGGGAGTAATGAGCAGTTCTTC
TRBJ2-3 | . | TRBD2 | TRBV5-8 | CASSLFFGTNGLRVDTQYF | TGTGCCAGCAGCTTGTTCTTCGGGACTAACGGTTTGAGGGTGGATACGCAGTATTTT
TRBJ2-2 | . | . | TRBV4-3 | CASSRGTSPDTGELFF | TGCGCCAGCAGCCGAGGTACTAGCCCGGACACCGGGGAGCTGTTTTTT
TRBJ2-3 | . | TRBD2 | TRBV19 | CASSTPGSGRIDTQYF | TGTGCCAGTAGTACCCCGGGTAGCGGGAGGATAGATACGCAGTATTTT
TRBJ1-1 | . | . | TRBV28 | CASRQYIGQLETEAFF | TGTGCCAGCAGGCAATATATCGGACAGTTGGAGACTGAAGCTTTCTTT
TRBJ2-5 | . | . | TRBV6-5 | CASSYENSGTQYF | TGTGCCAGCAGTTACGAAAACAGTGGTACCCAGTACTTC
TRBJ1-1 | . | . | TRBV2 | CASRFAALGQKNTEAFF | TGTGCCAGCAGGTTCGCGGCTCTGGGTCAAAAGAACACTGAAGCTTTCTTT
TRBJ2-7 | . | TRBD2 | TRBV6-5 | CASSYWKTSGTYEQYF | TGTGCCAGCAGTTACTGGAAGACTAGCGGGACCTACGAGCAGTACTTC
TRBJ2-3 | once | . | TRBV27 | CASSLGDFSTDTQYF | TGTGCCAGCAGTTTGGGGGACTTTAGCACAGATACGCAGTATTTT
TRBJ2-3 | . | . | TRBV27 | CASSFQRSTDTQYF | TGTGCCAGCAGTTTTCAGCGGAGCACAGATACGCAGTATTTT
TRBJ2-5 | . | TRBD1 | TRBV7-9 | CASSLAGTGGRETQYF | TGTGCCAGCAGCTTGGCCGGGACAGGGGGGAGAGAGACCCAGTACTTC
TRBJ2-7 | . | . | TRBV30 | CAWSRRGARSHEQYF | TGTGCCTGGAGCAGACGGGGGGCCCGGTCGCACGAGCAGTACTTC
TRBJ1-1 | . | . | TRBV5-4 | CASSQNQRQATEAFF | TGTGCCAGCAGCCAAAATCAGCGGCAGGCCACTGAAGCTTTCTTT
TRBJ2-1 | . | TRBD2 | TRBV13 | CASSFGTSRNNEQFF | TGTGCCAGCAGCTTCGGGACTAGCCGCAACAATGAGCAGTTCTTC
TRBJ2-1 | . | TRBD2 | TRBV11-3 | CASSSTGLAGWNEQFF | TGTGCCAGCAGCTCGACCGGACTAGCGGGATGGAATGAGCAGTTCTTC
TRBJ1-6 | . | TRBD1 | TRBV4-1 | CASSRETGWYNSPLHF | TGCGCCAGCAGCCGAGAGACAGGGTGGTATAATTCACCCCTCCACTTT